One sample yielded the 20 T cell receptor beta chains listed below, sequenced in a study of early T cells in non-severe SARS-CoV-2 infection (dated by TCRdb to about 2021). The library relied on 5' RACE. Sequencing was carried out with a NextSeq 500. TCRdb ran its own pipeline on the public reads, namely fastp trimming at Q25 and MiXCR clone calling, and kept in-frame beta chains. Merged by CDR3 protein, the rows form single entries marked with the most common genes and DNA. Recorded for this sample are 45,000 to 60,000 distinct CDR3 sequences; 6.5% to 8.5% of them occurred a single time. Roughly 3.5% of the sample rests with the top ten. Sequenced input: whole blood. The receptors shown here come from an adult who was a healthcare worker with PCR-confirmed SARS-CoV-2 infection or an uninfected control (not recorded which).

This clonotype occurred a few times. The V gene is TRBV10-3, the J gene TRBJ2-3; D remains unclear. Trimming stripped 6 bases from V and 0 bases from J, with 7 bases between. Germline lookup yields CDR1 ENHRY and CDR2 SYGVKD. This CDR3 contains 13 residues. CDR3 sequence reads: CAIRAGSTDTQYF. In DNA form, the CDR3 reads TGTGCCATCAGGGCTGGAAGCACAGATACGCAGTATTTT.

This clonotype has more than one count but fewer than ten. The gene calls are TRBV6-2 or TRBV6-3 and TRBJ2-7; the match to TRBD2 covers 11 bases. Germline lookup yields CDR1 MNHEY and CDR2 SVGEGT. V lost 5 bases, J lost 2 bases, and 5 bases stayed unmatched. This CDR3 has 15 residues. The CDR3 loop reads CASSGLAGPTYEQYF. CDR3 in DNA: TGTGCCAGCAGTGGACTAGCGGGTCCCACCTACGAGCAGTACTTC.

This clonotype has at least ten counts. This sequence joins TRBV25-1 and TRBJ2-5; 7 bases are shared with TRBD1. The CDR3 is 15 amino acids. V lost 3 bases and J lost 0; bases outside the gene matches: 4. Germline CDR1 reads MGHDK; CDR2 reads SYGVNS. The CDR3 DNA follows: TGTGCCAGCAGTGACCCCGACAGGGACCAAGAGACCCAGTACTTC. Translation gives CASSDPDRDQETQYF.

This clonotype showed up many times. This sequence joins TRBV18 and TRBJ1-5; possibly TRBD1 for D (6 bases). This CDR3 has 13 residues. V lost 5 bases to trimming and J lost 3 bases, with 8 bases between them. Germline-derived CDR1 and CDR2 are KGHSH and LQKENI. CDR3 coding DNA: TGTGCCAGCTCAGGGGGCTTCAATCAGCCCCAGCATTTT. It yields the protein CASSGGFNQPQHF.

This clonotype has at least ten counts. This rearrangement joins TRBV30 to TRBJ1-5, with D maybe TRBD1 (5 bases). From germline, CDR1 is GTSNPN and CDR2 SVGIG (reference sequence). Trimming took off 2 bases at V and 4 bases at J, with 12 bases between the two ends. This CDR3 has 14 amino acids. The CDR3 protein is CAWSLEGFNQPQHF. CDR3 in DNA: TGTGCCTGGAGTCTAGAGGGGTTTAATCAGCCCCAGCATTTT.

This clonotype was recorded at least ten times. This chain links TRBV7-6 with TRBJ2-5; the D gene is possibly TRBD2 (5 bases). This CDR3 has 15 residues. Germline V gene sequence: CDR1 SGHVS, CDR2 FNYEAQ. Trimming cost V 0 bases and J 2 bases, with 10 bases left between them. DNA of the CDR3: TGTGCCAGCAGCTTAGCGCGAGGGATACAAGAGACCCAGTACTTC. Translating it yields CASSLARGIQETQYF. The whole variable domain, filled in from reference TRBV7-6 and TRBJ2-5, reads GAGVSQSPRYKVTKRGQDVALRCDPISGHVSLYWYRQALGQGPEFLTYFNYEAQQDKSGLPNDRFSAERPEGSISTLTIQRTEQRDSAMYRCASSLARGIQETQYFGPGTRLLVL.

The CDR3 loop is CASSLSNGRTDTQYF. CDR3 DNA sequence: TGCGCCAGCAGCTTGTCAAACGGGAGGACAGATACGCAGTATTTT. V usage is TRBV5-1 and J usage is TRBJ2-3, with TRBD2 identical over 7 bases. Germline V gene sequence: CDR1 SGHRS, CDR2 YFSETQ. The trim removed 1 base at V and 3 bases at J, leaving 5 bases unmatched. This CDR3 has 15 amino acids.

In its sample, this clonotype was seen many times. The chain links TRBV12-3 or TRBV12-4 to TRBJ2-3, with 8 positions matching TRBD2. V was clipped by 6 bases and J by 2 bases; unmatched bases: 13. The length of the CDR3 is 17 residues. CDR3 amino acids: CASSPWSGRTATDTQYF. The CDR3 region has the DNA TGTGCCAGCAGCCCATGGAGCGGGAGAACCGCCACAGATACGCAGTATTTT.

In this sample, this clonotype turned up a few times. The chain has TRBV3-1 and TRBJ2-1, with 9 bases matching TRBD2. The CDR3 runs to 15 residues. From germline, CDR1 is LGHDT and CDR2 YNNKEL (reference sequence). Trimming took 3 bases from V and 4 from J; bases not matched to a gene: 4. The CDR3 DNA is TGTGCCAGCAGCCACCCGGGACTAGCTTACAATGAGCAGTTCTTC. Its translation: CASSHPGLAYNEQFF.

This clonotype was seen at least ten times. This chain joins TRBV27 and TRBJ2-5; D gene ambiguous. The germline V gene has CDR1 MNHEY and CDR2 SMNVEV (reference sequence). The CDR3 extends over 14 amino acids. The V and J ends lost 3 bases and 3 bases respectively, with 11 bases between them. CDR3 sequence: CASSFLAAKETQYF. CDR3 nucleotide sequence: TGTGCCAGCAGTTTTCTTGCAGCTAAAGAGACCCAGTACTTC.

Only a few counts were recorded for this clonotype. This rearrangement joins TRBV5-1 to TRBJ2-6, with 12 bases aligning to TRBD1. The V and J ends lost 4 bases and 2 bases, in that order; junction bases with no gene match: 7. The CDR3 length is 18 residues. Germline V gives CDR1 SGHRS, CDR2 YFSETQ. CDR3 sequence reads: CASSPPGTGGAGANVLTF. The CDR3 DNA is TGCGCCAGCAGCCCCCCCGGGACAGGGGGCGCTGGGGCCAACGTCCTGACTTTC.

The chain joins TRBV5-4 to TRBJ2-1; possibly TRBD1 for D (6 bases). Trimming left V 4 bases short and J 4 bases short, with 15 bases between. Germline CDR1 is SGHNT and CDR2 is YYREEE (reference sequence). This CDR3 has 15 residues. The CDR3 here is CASSRRGDFYNEQFF. The DNA for the CDR3 is TGTGCCAGCAGCCGCAGGGGAGACTTTTACAATGAGCAGTTCTTC.

This clonotype showed up many times. V gene TRBV28 combines with J gene TRBJ1-5; 9 nucleotides line up with TRBD1. Germline V gene sequence: CDR1 MDHEN, CDR2 SYDVKM. The V gene end was trimmed by 1 base and the J gene end by 1 base; junction bases not matched to a gene: 2. The CDR3 consists of 16 residues. CDR3 sequence: CASSLLGTGSNQPQHF. CDR3 nucleotides: TGTGCCAGCAGTTTATTAGGGACAGGGAGCAATCAGCCCCAGCATTTT.

This clonotype was counted many times. J is TRBJ2-7 and V is TRBV4-2, with unresolved D. V lost 1 base and J lost 2, with 12 bases in between. The CDR3 runs 15 residues. In germline, CDR1 is LGHNA, CDR2 YNFKEQ. Here the CDR3 DNA reads TGTGCCAGCAGCCAAGGGTCCCCTAAAACCTACGAGCAGTACTTC. It codes for CASSQGSPKTYEQYF.

V is TRBV6-1 and J is TRBJ2-5; D is undetermined. The CDR3 length is 16 residues. V dropped 1 base and J dropped 2 bases, with 14 bases sitting between them. The germline V gene encodes CDR1 MNHNS and CDR2 SASEGT. The CDR3 DNA is TGTGCCAGCAGTGAAGACATTGGGGTTCTTCAAGAGACCCAGTACTTC. Protein: CASSEDIGVLQETQYF.

This clonotype was detected ten times or more. This chain links TRBV25-1 with TRBJ2-7; D not certain. Deletions cut 7 bases from V and 0 bases from J, with 13 bases between. The CDR3 is 14 residues long. The germline CDR1 and CDR2 sequences are MGHDK and SYGVNS. As DNA, the CDR3 is TGTGCCAGCACCCGAGGAACCAACTCCTACGAGCAGTACTTC. Its protein is CASTRGTNSYEQYF.

As DNA, the CDR3 is TGCAGCGTTGACGGGCAGGGGGAAAACATTCAGTACTTC. Residues: CSVDGQGENIQYF. The V gene is TRBV29-1, the J gene TRBJ2-4, with 7 bases aligning to TRBD1. This CDR3 is built from 13 residues. The germline V gene has CDR1 SQVTM and CDR2 ANQGSEA. J lost 5 bases, V lost 3 bases, and 4 bases had no gene match.

The chain has TRBV4-1 and TRBJ1-5, with D possibly matching TRBD1 (6 bases). V lost 6 bases, J lost 1 base, and 13 bases lay in between. Germline V lookup: CDR1 MGHRA, CDR2 YSYEKL. The CDR3 runs to 15 residues. DNA for the CDR3: TGCGCCAGCAGTCAAAGGGGGTCCAGCAATCAGCCCCAGCATTTT. This codes for CASSQRGSSNQPQHF.

In this sample, this clonotype turned up many times. This chain uses TRBV28 with TRBJ2-1; 9 positions match TRBD2. The germline CDR1 and CDR2 sequences are MDHEN and SYDVKM. The CDR3 runs 15 residues. V was pared by 8 bases and J by 7 bases, with 12 bases of the junction left unmatched. The CDR3 loop is CASRRWREGRNEQFF. The CDR3 DNA follows: TGTGCCAGCCGAAGATGGCGGGAGGGCCGAAATGAGCAGTTCTTC.

This clonotype has just a few counts. This chain links TRBV28 with TRBJ2-5; D tentatively fits TRBD1 or TRBD2 (5 bases each). This CDR3 spans 16 amino acids. The ends were cut back, 2 bases at V and 5 bases at J, with 18 bases in the middle. In germline, CDR1 is MDHEN, CDR2 SYDVKM. CDR3 amino acids: CASSLRGQGSGETQYF. CDR3 sequence (DNA): TGTGCCAGCAGTTTACGGGGCCAGGGATCGGGGGAGACCCAGTACTTC.